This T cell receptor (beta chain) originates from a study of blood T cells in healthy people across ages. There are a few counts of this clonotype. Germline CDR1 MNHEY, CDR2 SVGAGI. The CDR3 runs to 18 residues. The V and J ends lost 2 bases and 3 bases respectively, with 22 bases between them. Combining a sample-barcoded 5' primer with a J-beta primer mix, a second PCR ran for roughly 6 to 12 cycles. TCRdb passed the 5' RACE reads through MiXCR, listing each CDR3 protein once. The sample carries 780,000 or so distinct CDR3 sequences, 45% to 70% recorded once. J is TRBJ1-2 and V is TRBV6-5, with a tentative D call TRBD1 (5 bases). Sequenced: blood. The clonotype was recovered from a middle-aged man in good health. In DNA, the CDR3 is TGTGCCAGCAGTTACGGTCAGGGTCGGCGGACCGCGGACTATGGCTACACCTTC. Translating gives CASSYGQGRRTADYGYTF.